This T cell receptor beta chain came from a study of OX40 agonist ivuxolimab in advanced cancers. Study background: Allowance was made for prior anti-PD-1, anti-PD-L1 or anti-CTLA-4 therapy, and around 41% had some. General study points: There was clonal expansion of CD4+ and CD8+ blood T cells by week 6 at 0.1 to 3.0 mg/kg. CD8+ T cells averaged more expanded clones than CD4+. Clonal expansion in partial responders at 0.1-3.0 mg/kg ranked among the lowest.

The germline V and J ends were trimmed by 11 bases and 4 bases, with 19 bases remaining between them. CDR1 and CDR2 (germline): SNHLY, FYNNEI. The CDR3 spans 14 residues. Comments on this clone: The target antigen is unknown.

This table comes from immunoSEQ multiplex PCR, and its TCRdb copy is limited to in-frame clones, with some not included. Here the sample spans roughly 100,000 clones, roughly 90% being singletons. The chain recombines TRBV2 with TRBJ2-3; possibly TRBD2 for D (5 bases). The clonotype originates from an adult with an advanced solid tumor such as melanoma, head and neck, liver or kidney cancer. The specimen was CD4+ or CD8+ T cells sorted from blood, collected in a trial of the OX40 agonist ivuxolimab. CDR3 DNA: TGTGCCGGTCGAGGGAACGTCTCCCCAGATACGCAGTATTTT. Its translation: CAGRGNVSPDTQYF.